The 22 T cell receptor beta chains given below trace back to one sample, sequenced in a study of T-cell reconstitution after alpha-beta-depleted transplantation in children. Preparing the TCRbeta library involved the use of unique molecular identifiers. TCRdb re-called the PCR reads with MiXCR, one entry per CDR3 protein. This table holds 190,000 or so distinct CDR3 sequences, about 6.3% found once. Sequenced here: PBMCs from the stem cell graft donor, sampled from the stem cell graft. Every receptor here comes from a human donor who donated a stem cell graft to a child with Wiskott-Aldrich syndrome.

This clonotype came up many times. V gene TRBV27 combines with J gene TRBJ1-1; maybe TRBD1 (6 bases). Per germline, CDR1 MNHEY and CDR2 SMNVEV (reference sequence). V was trimmed by 5 bases and J by 4 bases, leaving 11 bases between them. The CDR3 totals 13 residues. CDR3 nucleotides: TGTGCCAGCAGTCCTAGACAGGTCACTGAAGCTTTCTTT. Translated: CASSPRQVTEAFF.

Ten or more counts support this clonotype. J is TRBJ2-7 and V is TRBV5-1; possibly TRBD2 for D (5 bases). Trimming stripped 4 bases from V and 2 bases from J, with 13 bases between. The CDR3 has 14 amino acids. Germline lookup yields CDR1 SGHRS and CDR2 YFSETQ. This CDR3 is CASSDQRGAYEQYF. The CDR3 bases are TGCGCCAGCAGCGACCAACGGGGAGCCTACGAGCAGTACTTC. The whole variable domain, remainder taken from reference TRBV5-1 and TRBJ2-7, is KAGVTQTPRYLIKTRGQQVTLSCSPISGHRSVSWYQQTPGQGLQFLFEYFSETQRNKGNFPGRFSGRQFSNSRSEMNVSTLELGDSALYLCASSDQRGAYEQYFGPGTRLTVT.

Many counts were recorded for this clonotype. This sequence joins TRBV20-1 and TRBJ1-1; D uncertain. The CDR3 consists of 10 residues. The germline V gene has CDR1 DFQATT and CDR2 SNEGSKA (reference sequence). The V end lost 5 bases, the J end lost 7 bases, and 8 bases lay between the germline ends. The CDR3 DNA reads as TGCAGTGCTGGAAAGATTGAAGCTTTCTTT. Amino acids: CSAGKIEAFF.

This clonotype came up many times. The chain employs TRBV20-1 and TRBJ1-5; 7 bases line up with TRBD1. Germline trimming cut 3 bases from V and 0 bases from J; bases unmatched to any gene: 5. Per germline, CDR1 DFQATT and CDR2 SNEGSKA (reference sequence). The CDR3 is 15 amino acids. The CDR3 nucleotides are TGCAGTGCTAGTAGGGGGCCGTATAGCAATCAGCCCCAGCATTTT. Protein product: CSASRGPYSNQPQHF.

In this sample, this clonotype turned up many times. The chain is built from TRBV12-3 or TRBV12-4 and TRBJ2-1, with D possibly being TRBD2 (5 bases). This CDR3 comprises 14 residues. The V gene lost 8 bases and the J gene lost 6 bases, with 17 bases spanning the gap. The CDR3 protein is CASAPGDFGNEQFF. Written as DNA, the CDR3 is TGTGCCAGCGCTCCCGGGGATTTCGGCAATGAGCAGTTCTTC.

This clonotype was found many times. The chain combines TRBV7-6 with TRBJ2-7; unclear D gene. Trimming removed 7 bases at V and 0 bases at J, with 10 bases between. The CDR3 length is 13 residues. Germline CDR1 and CDR2: SGHVS and FNYEAQ. DNA of the CDR3: TGTGCCAGCAATAGTTTGAGCTCCTACGAGCAGTACTTC. Translation gives CASNSLSSYEQYF.

The CDR3 here is CSGLRTGGGTEAFF. The DNA for the CDR3 is TGCAGCGGGCTCCGGACAGGGGGCGGGACTGAAGCTTTCTTT. This chain connects TRBV29-1 to TRBJ1-1; 11 bases are shared with TRBD1. Trimming took 7 bases from V and 5 from J; bases not matched to a gene: 9. This CDR3 comprises 14 residues. The germline CDR1 and CDR2 sequences are SQVTM and ANQGSEA.

There are many counts of this clonotype. The V gene is TRBV29-1, the J gene TRBJ2-1; TRBD1 matches 10 bases. This CDR3 region has 16 residues. Germline values: CDR1 SQVTM, CDR2 ANQGSEA. V lost 1 base to trimming and J lost 5 bases; unmatched junction nucleotides: 8. The CDR3 coding sequence is TGCAGCGTTGAAGTTAACGACAGGGGGCTGAACAATGAGCAGTTCTTC. This encodes CSVEVNDRGLNNEQFF.

This clonotype was observed a handful of times. The chain uses TRBV2 and TRBJ2-5; D gene ambiguous. The V and J ends lost 3 bases and 5 bases respectively, with 16 bases between them. The CDR3 extends over 15 amino acids. Germline assignment: CDR1 SNHLY and CDR2 FYNNEI. The CDR3 DNA follows: TGTGCCAGCAGTGAGGCTTTTGGCAGGTGGGAGACCCAGTACTTC. It encodes CASSEAFGRWETQYF.

Ten or more counts support this clonotype. The V gene is TRBV12-3 or TRBV12-4, the J gene TRBJ2-5; the match to TRBD2 covers 8 bases. The CDR3 runs 15 residues. With 2 bases clipped from V and 2 bases from J, the junction kept 4 bases outside the gene matches. The CDR3 DNA sequence: TGTGCCAGCAGTTTAATCGGGAGGGAGCAAGAGACCCAGTACTTC. Translation gives CASSLIGREQETQYF.

This clonotype was detected only a few times. V gene TRBV20-1 combines with J gene TRBJ2-3; TRBD1 agrees at 10 bases. The V gene end was trimmed by 0 bases and the J gene end by 1 base; junction bases not matched to a gene: 7. The CDR3 totals 17 residues. In germline, CDR1 is DFQATT, CDR2 SNEGSKA (reference sequence). The CDR3 spells CSAREPSGTGGTDTQYF. CDR3 sequence (DNA): TGCAGTGCTAGAGAGCCCTCAGGGACAGGGGGCACAGATACGCAGTATTTT.

This clonotype was counted at least ten times. The CDR3 spells CASSFVVSGDTQYF. CDR3 nucleotide sequence: TGCGCCAGCAGCTTTGTCGTTAGTGGAGATACGCAGTATTTT. This sequence joins TRBV5-1 and TRBJ2-3; D not resolved. V was trimmed by 2 bases and J by 5 bases, leaving 12 bases between them. Germline V gene data show CDR1 as SGHRS and CDR2 as YFSETQ. CDR3 length: 14 amino acids.

This clonotype has ten or more counts. J is TRBJ2-2 and V is TRBV12-3 or TRBV12-4; D gene ambiguous. The CDR3 length is 14 residues. Trimming left V 9 bases short and J 0 bases short, with 11 bases between. In nucleotides, the CDR3 is TGTGCCAGTCTCGAGGAACCGAACACCGGGGAGCTGTTTTTT. This gives the protein CASLEEPNTGELFF.

In this sample, this clonotype turned up many times. The J gene is TRBJ2-3, the V gene TRBV29-1, with D uncertain. This CDR3 contains 13 residues. V was pared by 4 bases and J by 4 bases, with 12 bases between. Germline values: CDR1 SQVTM, CDR2 ANQGSEA. The CDR3: CSVAPSSADTQYF. The CDR3 DNA reads TGCAGCGTTGCCCCTAGTTCGGCAGATACGCAGTATTTT.

At least ten counts were recorded for this clonotype. J is TRBJ1-1 and V is TRBV12-3 or TRBV12-4; D is ambiguous. Trimming pared 8 bases from V and 3 bases from J, leaving 19 bases between. This CDR3 has 15 amino acids. CDR3 coding DNA: TGTGCCAGCCACACAATGCCCCGCGGTTACACTGAAGCTTTCTTT. Its protein is CASHTMPRGYTEAFF.

This clonotype has ten or more counts. J is TRBJ2-7 and V is TRBV7-8; tentatively, D is TRBD1 (5 bases). The V gene lost 2 bases and the J gene lost 7 bases, with 12 bases spanning the gap. The V gene's germline CDR1 is SGHVS and CDR2 FQNEAQ. CDR3 size: 13 residues. The CDR3 loop is CASSLIGAREQYF. CDR3 DNA: TGTGCCAGCAGCTTAATTGGGGCGCGTGAGCAGTACTTC.

At least ten counts were recorded for this clonotype. This chain uses TRBV24-1 with TRBJ2-5, with 8 bases identical to TRBD2. This CDR3 spans 16 amino acids. Germline CDR1 and CDR2: KGHDR and SFDVKD. V shed 0 bases, J shed 5 bases, and the junction held 7 bases outside the gene matches. Here the CDR3 DNA reads TGTGCCACCAGTGATTTGGGCCGGGGGGGCGAGGAGACCCAGTACTTC. It specifies CATSDLGRGGEETQYF.

This clonotype was counted at least ten times. This CDR3 reads CASSYEGGAHYEQYF. The DNA for the CDR3 is TGTGCCAGCAGTTATGAGGGAGGAGCCCACTACGAGCAGTACTTC. The chain couples TRBV6-2 or TRBV6-3 to TRBJ2-7; tentative D call: TRBD2 (6 bases). Germline CDR1 MNHEY, CDR2 SVGEGT. V was pared by 3 bases and J by 3 bases, with 15 bases between. This CDR3 has 15 amino acids.

The J gene is TRBJ1-1, the V gene TRBV30, with D hard to call. The CDR3 length is 13 residues. Trimming shortened V by 0 bases and J by 5 bases, and 10 bases separated the two germline ends. Germline assignment: CDR1 GTSNPN and CDR2 SVGIG (reference sequence). The CDR3 spells CAWSVRRETEAFF. Here the CDR3 DNA reads TGTGCCTGGAGTGTACGCCGAGAAACTGAAGCTTTCTTT.

This clonotype was seen at least ten times. V and J are TRBV4-1 and TRBJ2-7; D is unclear. Germline CDR1 and CDR2: MGHRA and YSYEKL. CDR3 length: 14 amino acids. Trimming stripped 1 base from V and 2 bases from J, with 9 bases between. In nucleotides, the CDR3 is TGCGCCAGCAGCCAAGTAAAACCACCCTACGAGCAGTACTTC. Residues: CASSQVKPPYEQYF.

This clonotype has only a few counts. A much larger clone differs from this one at a single base, so this may be a read error. The V gene is TRBV7-2, the J gene TRBJ1-1; D may be TRBD1 (5 bases). The CDR3 is 13 residues long. CDR1 SGHTA and CDR2 FQGNSA come from the germline V gene. The germline V and J ends were trimmed by 5 bases and 0 bases, with 7 bases remaining between them. CDR3 sequence (DNA): TGTGCCAGCAGCGGCAGGGTGAACACTGAAGCTTTCTTT. It yields the protein CASSGRVNTEAFF.

This clonotype was detected ten times or more. This chain's CDR3 is CTHSKGSDTEAFF. In DNA form, the CDR3 reads TGCACTCATAGTAAGGGATCAGACACTGAAGCTTTCTTT. The V call is TRBV29-1, the J call TRBJ1-1, with D unresolved. CDR1 is SQVTM, CDR2 ANQGSEA, per germline. The CDR3 totals 13 residues. Drawing the rest from reference TRBV29-1 and TRBJ1-1, the complete variable domain is SAVISQKPSRDICQRGTSLTIQCQVDSQVTMMFWYRQQPGQSLTLIATANQGSEATYESGFVIDKFPISRPNLTFSTLTVSNMSPEDSSIYLCTHSKGSDTEAFFGQGTRLTVV.